This record looks at one T cell receptor beta chain sequence and its context. The antigen remains undetermined. The data belong to a study of T cell responses to AZD1222 COVID-19 vaccine. Whole-study results and caveats: Two AZD1222 doses significantly raised spike-specific TCR breadth and depth over controls. Donors, mostly white British, included more females; clonal diversity was possibly underestimated. Across spike, vaccine-associated CD4 TCRs were found, dominant at 160-218 and 743-854.

CDR1 and CDR2 from the germline V gene are LGHNA and YSLEER. J lost 7 bases, V lost 0 bases, and 8 bases had no gene match. This CDR3 is built from 16 residues. The repertoire was sequenced with immunoSEQ multiplex PCR; TCRdb's copy has only in-frame clones and lacks some. Here the sample spans some 95,000 clones, 85% to 90% being singletons. This receptor was obtained from an adult who received the AZD1222 COVID-19 vaccine. This rearrangement joins TRBV4-3 to TRBJ1-4; TRBD1 matches 7 bases. Specimen: peripheral blood, collected 28 days after the second AZD1222 dose. CDR3 sequence reads: CASSQDRQGVAEKLFF. The CDR3 DNA sequence: TGCGCCAGCAGCCAAGATAGGCAGGGGGTGGCTGAAAAACTGTTTTTT.